This TCR beta chain is from a study of CD8 T cells in ankylosing spondylitis. Findings of the study overall: Within matched ankylosing spondylitis synovial fluid, disease-linked clones were reportedly significantly enriched. What appeared characteristic of ankylosing spondylitis blood was a TCR beta motif of several highly homologous variants. With a CD8+ phenotype, disease-linked clones were relatively rare in peripheral blood. Past studies reported some motif variants in reactive arthritis synovial fluid and blood.

Concerning this clonotype itself: Its matching antigen is unknown.

The CDR3 extends over 16 amino acids. V lost 6 bases, J lost 0 bases, and 17 bases lay in between. Germline V gives CDR1 MNHEY, CDR2 SVGEGT. The authors made TCR beta libraries by quantitative 5'-RACE with molecular barcodes. TCRdb re-analysed the 5' RACE reads in MiXCR, keeping a single row per CDR3 protein. The repertoire includes about 800,000 distinct CDR3 sequences, approximately 10% of them detected once, and roughly 0.51% sits in the top ten. The clonotype was recovered from a male donor with ankylosing spondylitis. The gene calls are TRBV6-2 or TRBV6-3 and TRBJ1-2, with D tentatively TRBD1 (5 bases). The sample taken for sequencing was blood, either unsorted or a sorted T cell fraction (not recorded which). The CDR3, as DNA: TGTGCCAGCAGCTTGCCCGAGCTGACAGCTAACTATGGCTACACCTTC. Residues: CASSLPELTANYGYTF.